This T cell receptor beta chain was captured by sequencing in a study of shared clonotypes between healthy human individuals. V lost 10 bases and J lost 0, with 12 bases in between. The germline V gene encodes CDR1 MNHNY and CDR2 SVGAGI (reference sequence). The CDR3 sequence is 13 residues long. The data were produced by immunoSEQ multiplex PCR, yet TCRdb's version contains in-frame clones alone and is incomplete. In the table there are some 1.4 million clones, roughly 96% of which are singletons. The sequenced material came from naive CD4+ T cells sorted from blood. Subset noted: CD45RA+ positively selected. The genes are TRBV6-6 and TRBJ1-1; possibly TRBD1 for D (6 bases). The sequence was collected from a man aged 30 to 39 in good health. The DNA of the CDR3 is TGTGCCAAAACAGGACAGTTGAACACTGAAGCTTTCTTT. Translated: CAKTGQLNTEAFF.